A selection of T cell receptor beta chains follows, all from one sample in a study of blood T cell repertoires in COVID-19. TCRdb keeps only in-frame clones here, not all; method: immunoSEQ multiplex PCR. This sample has about 150,000 clones, with 80% to 90% found just once. The specimen was peripheral blood. The receptors originated from a middle-aged man who had recovered from COVID-19. Each CDR3 is given with its conserved first and last residue. A D gene is named only where the DNA matches it firmly.

len | j_gene | d_gene | v_gene | CDR3aa
15 | TRBJ2-5 | TRBD2 | TRBV11-3 | CASSLEGTSGGTQYF
15 | TRBJ2-1 | - | TRBV2 | CASSIAVSSYNEQFF
14 | TRBJ1-3 | - | TRBV7-9 | CASSQQGSGNTIYF
17 | TRBJ2-1 | - | TRBV4-3 | CASSQAPAGNRYNEQFF
14 | TRBJ1-3 | - | TRBV4-3 | CASSQGHSRNTIYF
15 | TRBJ1-1 | TRBD1 | TRBV7-8 | CASSPKDRMNTEAFF
14 | TRBJ1-5 | - | TRBV6-5 | CASSPPGGVQPQHF
13 | TRBJ2-6 | - | TRBV6-5 | CASRQGGANVLTF
14 | TRBJ1-5 | - | TRBV6-6 | CAESEEYSNQPQHF
14 | TRBJ1-1 | - | TRBV4-3 | CASSKDQGFTEAFF
14 | TRBJ2-3 | - | TRBV5-1 | CASNSSPGTDTQYF
15 | TRBJ2-2 | - | TRBV28 | CASRSRRTNTGELFF
16 | TRBJ1-1 | - | TRBV5-1 | CASSLAAGHTNTEAFF
12 | TRBJ1-1 | - | TRBV7-9 | CASSDHREEAFF
11 | TRBJ1-1 | - | TRBV12-3/TRBV12-4 | CAGRRGTEAFF
14 | TRBJ1-5 | - | TRBV5-8 | CASSLRRSNQPQHF
15 | TRBJ2-7 | TRBD1 | TRBV7-7 | CASSSRQGMGYEQYF
15 | TRBJ1-2 | TRBD1 | TRBV5-5 | CASSSTGTGNYGYTF
15 | TRBJ1-3 | - | TRBV24-1 | CATSDQTSSGNTIYF
14 | TRBJ1-1 | - | TRBV19 | CASNQRGGVTEAFF
16 | TRBJ2-5 | - | TRBV12-5 | CASGLVHRGIEETQYF
16 | TRBJ1-4 | TRBD1 | TRBV5-4 | CASSLARTGRDEKLFF
15 | TRBJ1-2 | - | TRBV27 | CASSSVQQGPYGYTF
13 | TRBJ1-6 | - | TRBV10-3 | CAISESEGSPLHF
16 | TRBJ1-5 | - | TRBV5-1 | CASSLGPGGGIQPQHF
15 | TRBJ2-2 | - | TRBV5-1 | CASSLAGDYTGELFF
16 | TRBJ2-1 | - | TRBV11-1 | CASSLGTESSYNEQFF
11 | TRBJ2-7 | - | TRBV29-1 | CSVEGYSEQYF
14 | TRBJ2-7 | TRBD2 | TRBV5-6 | CASSPLAEVHEQYF
15 | TRBJ1-4 | TRBD1 | TRBV9 | CASSPQGARLEKLFF
14 | TRBJ2-5 | - | TRBV29-1 | CSVAAGNLQETQYF
13 | TRBJ2-7 | - | TRBV19 | CASSQGRSYEQYF
14 | TRBJ2-2 | - | TRBV6-5 | CATNPTRGAGELFF
15 | TRBJ1-2 | TRBD1 | TRBV6-5 | CASSLTPGGGYGYTF
16 | TRBJ2-7 | - | TRBV6-5 | CASSSPRGRTNYEQYF
17 | TRBJ2-5 | - | TRBV5-6 | CASSLGIRASEQETQYF
15 | TRBJ2-2 | - | TRBV7-3 | CASSLRLRRTGELFF
14 | TRBJ1-2 | - | TRBV9 | CASSGVDRNYGYTF
14 | TRBJ1-6 | - | TRBV9 | CASSVEGQNSPLHF
15 | TRBJ1-3 | - | TRBV4-1 | CASSRNRQSGNTIYF
15 | TRBJ1-1 | TRBD1 | TRBV19 | CASSLQGWMNTEAFF
15 | TRBJ2-1 | TRBD1 | TRBV11-2 | CASSLIGQGYNEQFF
15 | TRBJ1-2 | - | TRBV15 | CATSRDSRVSYGYTF
18 | TRBJ1-4 | TRBD1 | TRBV4-3 | CASSQDLWTGTTNEKLFF
18 | TRBJ1-4 | TRBD1 | TRBV24-1 | CATSDSSGTAQDYEKLFF
15 | TRBJ1-5 | - | TRBV4-3 | CASSQESRGNQPQHF
14 | TRBJ1-4 | - | TRBV5-6 | CASSSPGVNEKLFF
15 | TRBJ2-1 | - | TRBV10-3 | CAISDGQGSYNEQFF
17 | TRBJ1-5 | - | TRBV6-1 | CASSERRGILGNQPQHF
19 | TRBJ1-4 | - | TRBV7-9 | CASSSYQIGGMATNEKLFF
14 | TRBJ1-1 | - | TRBV9 | CASSTLQDPTEAFF
15 | TRBJ1-1 | - | TRBV18 | CASSSQGEGGTEAFF
13 | TRBJ1-1 | - | TRBV7-2 | CASSFGQITEAFF